These T cell receptor beta chains were read from a single sample in a study of a mutant IDH1 vaccine in newly diagnosed glioma. Only in-frame clones appear in the TCRdb table, and some are missing; sequencing was by immunoSEQ multiplex PCR. The profile shows 80,000 to 100,000 clones, roughly 75% of them singletons. The starting material was PBMCs, obtained from a glioma patient treated with radiotherapy, temozolomide or both. Receptor source: a man in his forties with glioma. CDR3s include the opening cysteine and the closing phenylalanine or tryptophan. The D gene is left open where the match is weak. Expanded clones are given a class, and other clones once, few, many or no size at all.

v_call	clone_size	j_call	d_call	cdr3_nt	cdr3_aa
TRBV29-1	few	TRBJ1-2	NA	TGCAGCGTTGGCCCGGACAGAAGCGTCTATGGCTACACCTTC	CSVGPDRSVYGYTF
TRBV6-5	NA	TRBJ1-2	NA	TGTGCCAGCAGTTCGGACAAAAGCAACTATGGCTACACCTTC	CASSSDKSNYGYTF
TRBV15	NA	TRBJ1-2	NA	TGTGCCACCAGCAGAGAAGGGGCGGGCTATGGCTACACCTTC	CATSREGAGYGYTF
TRBV28	NA	TRBJ2-1	NA	TGTGCCAGCAGGCTAAGGGATGAGCAGTTCTTC	CASRLRDEQFF
TRBV20-1	NA	TRBJ1-2	NA	TGCAGTGCTAGATACCTCCAAGGCTACACCTTC	CSARYLQGYTF
TRBV2	NA	TRBJ1-2	TRBD1	TGTGCCAGCAGTGAAGAAGGGGGACAGGGGTTCTATGGCTACACCTTC	CASSEEGGQGFYGYTF
TRBV6-5	NA	TRBJ2-3	TRBD1	TGTGCCAGCAGTCCCTGGGACAGGGGGGAAGATACGCAGTATTTT	CASSPWDRGEDTQYF
TRBV9	NA	TRBJ1-2	TRBD1	TGTGCCAGCAGCGTAGATCCGGGACAGGGGGGCTATGGCTACACCTTC	CASSVDPGQGGYGYTF
TRBV11-2	NA	TRBJ2-3	NA	TGTGCCTGCCGTCCTAGCCTCTCGGAAGATACGCAGTATTTT	CACRPSLSEDTQYF
TRBV6-5	NA	TRBJ1-1	NA	TGTGCCAGCAGTTATCGGGGGGATGAGGCTTTCTTT	CASSYRGDEAFF
TRBV27	NA	TRBJ2-7	NA	TGTGCCAGCAGTTTATCAGGCGTCTCCTACGAGCAGTACTTC	CASSLSGVSYEQYF
TRBV7-2	NA	TRBJ1-5	NA	TGTGCCAGCAGCTTGGGGGAAAATCAGCCCCAGCATTTT	CASSLGENQPQHF
TRBV7-8	once	TRBJ2-7	TRBD1	TGTGCCAGCAGCTTAGCGCGGACAGGGAGAGAGCAGTACTTC	CASSLARTGREQYF
TRBV5-1	NA	TRBJ2-3	TRBD2	TGCGCCAGCAGCCCCGGGGGGAAGCACACAGATACGCAGTATTTT	CASSPGGKHTDTQYF
TRBV30	few	TRBJ1-1	TRBD1	TGTGCCTGGAGTGTCCCAGGACAGGGGAGAACTGAAGCTTTCTTT	CAWSVPGQGRTEAFF
TRBV5-1	NA	TRBJ2-7	NA	TGCGCCAGCAGCCCCGGGGGTGGGCCCCTGGGCGAGCAGTACTTC	CASSPGGGPLGEQYF
TRBV7-9	NA	TRBJ1-1	NA	TGTGCCAGCAGCTTAGTAGCGGGGGGCCAGGGTCTACCGAACACTGAAGCTTTCTTT	CASSLVAGGQGLPNTEAFF
TRBV27	NA	TRBJ2-3	NA	TGTGCCAGCAGTTTAGGGGGTCGAGATACGCAGTATTTT	CASSLGGRDTQYF
TRBV28	NA	TRBJ2-7	TRBD2	TGTGCCAGCAGTCCCCCGCCCGGGACTAGCGTCTACGAGCAGTACTTC	CASSPPPGTSVYEQYF
TRBV29-1	NA	TRBJ2-3	NA	TGCAGCGTTCCCGAAGGAGGGAGAGATACGCAGTATTTT	CSVPEGGRDTQYF
TRBV6-6	NA	TRBJ1-5	NA	TGTGCCAGCTACAGTTATAGCAATCAGCCCCAGCATTTT	CASYSYSNQPQHF
TRBV9	NA	TRBJ2-2	TRBD1	TGTGCCAGCAGCGTTGGGACAGGGATAGGGACCGGGGAGCTGTTTTTT	CASSVGTGIGTGELFF
TRBV2	NA	TRBJ1-2	TRBD1	TGTGCCAGCTTGGGACAGATTATCTATGGCTACACCTTC	CASLGQIIYGYTF
TRBV5-1	few	TRBJ2-7	TRBD1	TGCGCCAGCAGCATCGTCAGGGGGCTCGGCGAGCAGTACTTC	CASSIVRGLGEQYF
TRBV6-5	NA	TRBJ2-3	NA	TGTGCCAGCAGTTACATCCCGCCAGGCACAGATACGCAGTATTTT	CASSYIPPGTDTQYF
TRBV28	NA	TRBJ2-3	TRBD2	TGTGCCAGCATTGGGCTAGCGGGAGTATGTAGGATCACAGATACGCAGTATTTT	CASIGLAGVCRITDTQYF
TRBV7-9	NA	TRBJ2-7	NA	TGTGCCAGCAGCGCCGAGACACCCTACGAGCAGTACTTC	CASSAETPYEQYF
TRBV29-1	NA	TRBJ2-3	TRBD2	TGCAGCTCCTCTAGCGGGAGCCAGTCAGATACGCAGTATTTT	CSSSSGSQSDTQYF
TRBV4-3	few	TRBJ1-5	NA	TGCGCCAGCAGCCAAACGCAACCAGGTCAGCCCCAGCATTTT	CASSQTQPGQPQHF
TRBV5-1	NA	TRBJ2-5	NA	TGCGCCAGCAGCTTGGGGAGGGGTCGCGGAGAGACCCAGTACTTC	CASSLGRGRGETQYF
TRBV7-6	NA	TRBJ1-2	TRBD1	TGTGCCAGCAGCTTAGTGGGCAGGGGGGCGTCAAACGGCTATGGCTACACCTTC	CASSLVGRGASNGYGYTF
TRBV5-8	NA	TRBJ2-7	TRBD1	TGTGCCAGCAGCCCCGGGACAGGATTATACGAGCAGTACTTC	CASSPGTGLYEQYF
TRBV7-3	few	TRBJ2-5	NA	TGTGCCAGCACCCTAGGCGGGGATGTCGCCAACCGAGGGAGGTACTTC	CASTLGGDVANRGRYF
TRBV6-1	NA	TRBJ2-7	TRBD2	TGTGCCAGCAGTGACGGGGGGGGCTACGAGCAGTACTTC	CASSDGGGYEQYF
TRBV5-1	NA	TRBJ2-6	NA	TGCGCCAGCAGCTTGCCTCGTGGGCGGGGGGCCAACGTCCTGACTTTC	CASSLPRGRGANVLTF
TRBV2	NA	TRBJ1-1	NA	TGTGCCAGCAGTGAAGAGGAGACTGAAGCTTTCTTT	CASSEEETEAFF
TRBV7-2	NA	TRBJ1-2	NA	TGTGCCAGCAGCTTAGCACGGGGCTATGGCTACACCTTC	CASSLARGYGYTF
TRBV27	NA	TRBJ2-7	NA	TGTGCCAGCAGCCCTTGGGTACAGGGAATTGGAGACGAGCAGTACTTC	CASSPWVQGIGDEQYF
TRBV19	many	TRBJ2-1	NA	TGTGCCAGTAGTCGTGTCCCTAGCGATGAGCAGTTCTTC	CASSRVPSDEQFF
TRBV4-1	NA	TRBJ1-1	NA	TGCGCCAGCAGCCAAGATAACGGGAGAGGGGGAAAAGACACTGAAGCTTTCTTT	CASSQDNGRGGKDTEAFF
TRBV27	once	TRBJ2-1	NA	TGTGCCAGCAGTACCCAGGGTGGCTTTAGCGATGAGCAGTTCTTC	CASSTQGGFSDEQFF